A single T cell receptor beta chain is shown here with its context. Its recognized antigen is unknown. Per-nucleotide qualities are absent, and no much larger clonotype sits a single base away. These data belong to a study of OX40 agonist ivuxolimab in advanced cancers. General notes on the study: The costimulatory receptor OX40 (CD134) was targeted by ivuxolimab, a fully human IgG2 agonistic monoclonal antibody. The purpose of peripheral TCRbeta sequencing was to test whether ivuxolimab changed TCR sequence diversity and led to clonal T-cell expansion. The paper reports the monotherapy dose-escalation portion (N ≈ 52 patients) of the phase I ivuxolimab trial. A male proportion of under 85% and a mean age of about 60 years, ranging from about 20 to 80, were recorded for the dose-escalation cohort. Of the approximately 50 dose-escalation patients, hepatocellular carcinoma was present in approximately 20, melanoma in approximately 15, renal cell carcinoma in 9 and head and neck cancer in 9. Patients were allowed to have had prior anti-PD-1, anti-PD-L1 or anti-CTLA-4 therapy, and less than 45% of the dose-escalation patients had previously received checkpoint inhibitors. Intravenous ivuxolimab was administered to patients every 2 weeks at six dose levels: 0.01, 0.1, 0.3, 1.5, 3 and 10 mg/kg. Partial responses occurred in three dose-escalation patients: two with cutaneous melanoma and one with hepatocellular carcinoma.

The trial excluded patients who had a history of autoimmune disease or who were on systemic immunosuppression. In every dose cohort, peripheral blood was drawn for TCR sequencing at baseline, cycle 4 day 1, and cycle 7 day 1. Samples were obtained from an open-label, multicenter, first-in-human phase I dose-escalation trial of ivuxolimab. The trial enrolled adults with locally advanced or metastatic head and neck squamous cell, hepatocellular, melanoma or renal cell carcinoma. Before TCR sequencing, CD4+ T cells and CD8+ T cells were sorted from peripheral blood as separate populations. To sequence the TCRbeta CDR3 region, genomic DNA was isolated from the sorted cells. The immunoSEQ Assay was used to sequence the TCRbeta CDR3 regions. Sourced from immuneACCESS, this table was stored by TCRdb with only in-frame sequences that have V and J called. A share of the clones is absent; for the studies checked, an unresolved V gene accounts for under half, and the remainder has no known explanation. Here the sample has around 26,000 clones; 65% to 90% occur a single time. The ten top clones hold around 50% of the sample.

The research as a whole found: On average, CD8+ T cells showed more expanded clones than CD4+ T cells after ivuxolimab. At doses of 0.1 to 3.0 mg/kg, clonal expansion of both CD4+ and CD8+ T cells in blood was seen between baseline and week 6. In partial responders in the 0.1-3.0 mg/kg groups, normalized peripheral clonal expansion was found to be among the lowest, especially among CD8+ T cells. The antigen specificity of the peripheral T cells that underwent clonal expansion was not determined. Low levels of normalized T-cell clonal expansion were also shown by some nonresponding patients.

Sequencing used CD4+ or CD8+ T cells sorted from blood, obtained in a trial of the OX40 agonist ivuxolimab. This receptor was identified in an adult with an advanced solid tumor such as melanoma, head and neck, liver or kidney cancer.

The CDR3 has the sequence CASSFGGYSNQPQHF. The bases read TGTGCCAGCAGCTTCGGGGGTTATAGCAATCAGCCCCAGCATTTT. The chain employs TRBV7-2 and TRBJ1-5; a tentative D call is TRBD1 (5 bases match). Based on the germline V gene, the CDR1 and CDR2 sequences are SGHTA and FQGNSA. The trim is 3 bases for V and 0 bases for J, with a gap of 9 bases between the germline ends. Taken from cysteine to phenylalanine, the CDR3 has 15 residues. CDR3 DNA is the only sequence kept; it has 45 bases, read in frame from the first base.